Sequencing of this TCR beta chain was carried out in a study of identical twins. TCRdb reprocessed the 5' RACE reads with MiXCR, giving one entry per CDR3 protein. The table includes approximately 210,000 distinct CDR3 sequences, roughly 15% detected once. The CDR3 has 14 residues. Germline CDR1 MGHRA, CDR2 YSYEKL. The V and J ends lost 0 bases and 7 bases respectively, with 10 bases between them. These data are also associated with another study on T cells expressing NK-cell markers.

The rearrangement joins TRBV4-1 to TRBJ2-1, with D unclear. The TCR originated in a woman aged 18-35 years in good health. Source material: CD8+ T cells sorted from blood. This chain's CDR3 is CASSQDPRSNEQFF. CDR3 coding DNA: TGCGCCAGCAGCCAAGACCCCCGGAGTAATGAGCAGTTCTTC.